This entry concerns a single T cell receptor (beta chain). Its recognized antigen is unknown. No much larger clonotype is one base removed from it; base qualities were not supplied. The data were obtained in a study of OX40 agonist ivuxolimab in advanced cancers. With respect to the entire study: Ivuxolimab was an agonistic, fully human IgG2 monoclonal antibody directed against OX40 (CD134), a costimulatory receptor. Intravenous ivuxolimab was administered to patients every 2 weeks at six dose levels: 0.01, 0.1, 0.3, 1.5, 3 and 10 mg/kg. Of the approximately 50 dose-escalation patients, hepatocellular carcinoma was present in 19, melanoma in approximately 15, renal cell carcinoma in 9 and head and neck cancer in 9. In the dose-escalation cohort, approximately 82% of patients were male, and the mean age was roughly 56 years with a range of roughly 20 to 85. Prior anti-PD-1, anti-PD-L1 or anti-CTLA-4 therapy was permitted, and approximately 40% of dose-escalation patients had received checkpoint inhibitors. Partial responses were achieved by three dose-escalation patients, of whom one had hepatocellular carcinoma and two had cutaneous melanoma. Peripheral TCRbeta sequencing aimed to test whether ivuxolimab altered TCR sequence diversity and caused clonal T-cell expansion. The paper reports the monotherapy dose-escalation portion (N of about 50 patients) of the phase I ivuxolimab trial.

The germline V gene gives CDR1 as MNHEY and CDR2 as SVGAGI. Including the terminal cysteine and phenylalanine, the CDR3 comprises 15 residues. This entry keeps only the CDR3 DNA: 45 bases, framed from base 1. The germline ends are 12 bases apart after V is trimmed by 0 bases and J by 5 bases. Genomic DNA was isolated from the sorted cells so that the TCRbeta CDR3 region could be sequenced. The immunoSEQ Assay was used to sequence the TCRbeta CDR3 regions. This is the immuneACCESS table as TCRdb keeps it, with only in-frame sequences that have V and J called. A part of the clones is gone; compared with another copy, unresolved V genes explain less than half, and the rest is unexplained. The sample has under 85,000 clones on record, 88% of them singletons. The ten largest clones add up to 0.45% to 0.55% of the sample. Overall study results and their limits: The antigen specificity of the clonally expanded peripheral T cells was not determined. Partial responders in the 0.1-3.0 mg/kg groups had among the lowest normalized peripheral clonal expansion, especially among CD8+ T cells. Low levels of normalized T-cell clonal expansion were also seen in some patients who did not respond. After ivuxolimab, expanded clones were on average more numerous among CD8+ T cells than among CD4+ T cells. At doses of 0.1 to 3.0 mg/kg, clonal expansion of both CD4+ and CD8+ T cells in blood was seen between baseline and week 6.

The trial excluded patients who had a history of autoimmune disease or were on systemic immunosuppression. In every dose cohort, peripheral blood was drawn for TCR sequencing at baseline, cycle 4 day 1, and cycle 7 day 1. Samples were obtained from an open-label, multicenter, first-in-human phase I dose-escalation trial of ivuxolimab. Adults with locally advanced or metastatic head and neck squamous cell, hepatocellular, melanoma or renal cell carcinoma were enrolled in the trial. Before TCR sequencing, CD4+ and CD8+ T cells were separately sorted from peripheral blood. In this chain, TRBV6-5 is recombined with TRBJ2-3, with no confident D gene call. The source was CD4+ or CD8+ T cells sorted from blood, collected in a trial of the OX40 agonist ivuxolimab. The clonotype originates from an adult with an advanced solid tumor such as melanoma, head and neck, liver or kidney cancer. The CDR3 has the sequence CASSYSPSDRDTQYF. The DNA reads as follows: TGTGCCAGCAGTTACTCGCCTAGTGATCGAGATACGCAGTATTTT.